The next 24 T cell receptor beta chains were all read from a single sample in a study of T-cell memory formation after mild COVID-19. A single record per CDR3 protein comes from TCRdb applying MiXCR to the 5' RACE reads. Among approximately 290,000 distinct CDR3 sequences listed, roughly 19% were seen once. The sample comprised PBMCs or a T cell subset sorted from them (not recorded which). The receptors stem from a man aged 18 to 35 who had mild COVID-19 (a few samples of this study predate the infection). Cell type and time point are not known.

For the CDR3, the DNA is TGTGCCAGCAGCAGATCCCGGGGCGCTGGGGCCAACGTCCTGACTTTC. Translated: CASSRSRGAGANVLTF. The V gene is TRBV7-6, the J gene TRBJ2-6; possibly TRBD1 or TRBD2 for D (5 bases each). This CDR3 has 16 amino acids. V was pared by 5 bases and J by 2 bases, with 13 bases between. CDR1 and CDR2 from the germline V gene are SGHVS and FNYEAQ.

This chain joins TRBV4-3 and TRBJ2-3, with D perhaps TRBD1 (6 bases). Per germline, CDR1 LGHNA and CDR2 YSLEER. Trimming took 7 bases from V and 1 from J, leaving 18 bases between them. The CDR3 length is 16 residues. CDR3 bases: TGCGCCAGCATACAGGGAATGGAACAACGCACAGATACGCAGTATTTT. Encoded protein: CASIQGMEQRTDTQYF.

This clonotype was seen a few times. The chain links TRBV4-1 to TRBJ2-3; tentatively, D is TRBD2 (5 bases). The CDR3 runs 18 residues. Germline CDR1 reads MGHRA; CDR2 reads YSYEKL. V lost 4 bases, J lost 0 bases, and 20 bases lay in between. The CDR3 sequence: CASSLRGSTRLSTDTQYF. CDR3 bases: TGCGCCAGCAGCCTCCGGGGATCCACTAGGCTTAGCACAGATACGCAGTATTTT.

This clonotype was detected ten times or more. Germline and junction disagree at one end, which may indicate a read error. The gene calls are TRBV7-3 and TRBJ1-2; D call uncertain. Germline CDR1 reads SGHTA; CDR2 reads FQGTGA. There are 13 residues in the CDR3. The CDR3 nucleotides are TGTGCCAGCAGCGCCGCCAGAGAGACTAGACCCAGCTTC. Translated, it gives CASSAARETRPSF.

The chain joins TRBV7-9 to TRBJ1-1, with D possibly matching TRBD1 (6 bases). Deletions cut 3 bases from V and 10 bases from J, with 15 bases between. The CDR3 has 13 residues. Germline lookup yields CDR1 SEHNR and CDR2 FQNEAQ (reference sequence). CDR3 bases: TGTGCCAGCAGCTTGGAGACAGGCTTCGGAGCTTTCTTT. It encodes CASSLETGFGAFF.

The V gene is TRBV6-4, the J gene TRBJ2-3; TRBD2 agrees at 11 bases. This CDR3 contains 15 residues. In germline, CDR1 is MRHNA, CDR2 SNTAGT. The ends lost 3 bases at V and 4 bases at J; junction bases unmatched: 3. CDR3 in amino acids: CASSEQTSGADTQYF. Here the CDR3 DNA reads TGTGCCAGCAGTGAACAGACTAGCGGGGCAGATACGCAGTATTTT.

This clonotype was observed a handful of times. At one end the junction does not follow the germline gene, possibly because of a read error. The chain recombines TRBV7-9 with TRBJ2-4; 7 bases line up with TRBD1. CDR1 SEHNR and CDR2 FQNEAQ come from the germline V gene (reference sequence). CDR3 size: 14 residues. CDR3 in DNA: TGTGCCAGCAGCTTAGGCCCGAGACAGGGAGACCAACTATTC. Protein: CASSLGPRQGDQLF.

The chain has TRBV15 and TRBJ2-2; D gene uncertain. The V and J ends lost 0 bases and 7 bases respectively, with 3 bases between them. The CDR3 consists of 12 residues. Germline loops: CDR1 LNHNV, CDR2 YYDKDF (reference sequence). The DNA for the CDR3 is TGTGCCACCAGCAGAGACCGCGGGGAGCTGTTTTTT. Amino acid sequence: CATSRDRGELFF.

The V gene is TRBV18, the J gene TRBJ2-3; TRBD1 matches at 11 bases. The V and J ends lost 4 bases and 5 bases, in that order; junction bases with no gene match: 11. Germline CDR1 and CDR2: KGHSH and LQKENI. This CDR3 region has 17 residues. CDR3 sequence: CASSLNPGTGGEDTQYF. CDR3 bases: TGTGCCAGCTCACTAAACCCCGGGACAGGGGGAGAAGATACGCAGTATTTT.

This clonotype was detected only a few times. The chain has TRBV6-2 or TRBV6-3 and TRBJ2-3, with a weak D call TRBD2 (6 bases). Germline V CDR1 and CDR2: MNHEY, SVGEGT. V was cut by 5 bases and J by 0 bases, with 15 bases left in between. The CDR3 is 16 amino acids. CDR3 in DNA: TGTGCCAGCAGTCGTCGGGACTCCACAAGCACAGATACGCAGTATTTT. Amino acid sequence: CASSRRDSTSTDTQYF.

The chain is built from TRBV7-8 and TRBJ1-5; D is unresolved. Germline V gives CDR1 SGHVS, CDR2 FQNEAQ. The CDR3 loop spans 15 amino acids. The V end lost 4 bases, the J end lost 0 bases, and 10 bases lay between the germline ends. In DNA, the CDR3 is TGTGCCAGCAGCTCGGACGGGTATAGCAATCAGCCCCAGCATTTT. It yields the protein CASSSDGYSNQPQHF.

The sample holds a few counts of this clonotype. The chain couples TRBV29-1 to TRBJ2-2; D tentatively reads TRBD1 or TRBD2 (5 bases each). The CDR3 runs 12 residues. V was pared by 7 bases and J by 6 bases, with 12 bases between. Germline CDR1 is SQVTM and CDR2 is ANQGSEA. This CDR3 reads CSATGAAGELFF. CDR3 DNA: TGCAGCGCTACCGGGGCGGCCGGGGAGCTGTTTTTT.

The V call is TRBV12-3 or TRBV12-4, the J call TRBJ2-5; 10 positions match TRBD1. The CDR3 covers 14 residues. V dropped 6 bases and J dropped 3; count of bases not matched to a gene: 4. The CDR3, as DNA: TGTGCCAGCAGACGACAGGGGGCAGAAGAGACCCAGTACTTC. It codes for CASRRQGAEETQYF.

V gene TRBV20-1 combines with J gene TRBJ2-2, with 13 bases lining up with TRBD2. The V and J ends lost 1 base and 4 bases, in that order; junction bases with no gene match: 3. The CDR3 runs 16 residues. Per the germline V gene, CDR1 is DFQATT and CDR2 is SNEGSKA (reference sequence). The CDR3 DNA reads TGCAGTGCTAGAGGTCGACTAGCGGGGGGCACCGGGGAGCTGTTTTTT. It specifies CSARGRLAGGTGELFF.

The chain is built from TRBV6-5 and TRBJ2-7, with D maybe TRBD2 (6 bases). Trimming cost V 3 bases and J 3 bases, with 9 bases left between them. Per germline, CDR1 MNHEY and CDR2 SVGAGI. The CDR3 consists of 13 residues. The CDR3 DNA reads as TGTGCCAGCAGTTATGCGGAGGGCTACGAGCAGTACTTC. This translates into CASSYAEGYEQYF.

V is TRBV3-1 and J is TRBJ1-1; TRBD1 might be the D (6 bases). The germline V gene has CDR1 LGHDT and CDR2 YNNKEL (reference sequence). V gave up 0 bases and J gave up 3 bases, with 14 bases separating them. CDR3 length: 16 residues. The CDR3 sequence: CASSQDSQGWDTEAFF. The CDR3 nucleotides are TGTGCCAGCAGCCAAGATTCCCAGGGGTGGGACACTGAAGCTTTCTTT.

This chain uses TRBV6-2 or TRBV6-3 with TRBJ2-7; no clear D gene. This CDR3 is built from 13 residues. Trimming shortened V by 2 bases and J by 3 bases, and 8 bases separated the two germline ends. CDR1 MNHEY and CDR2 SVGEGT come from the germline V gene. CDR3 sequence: CASSYPPGYEQYV. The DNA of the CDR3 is TGTGCCAGCAGTTACCCGCCGGGCTACGAGCAGTACGTC.

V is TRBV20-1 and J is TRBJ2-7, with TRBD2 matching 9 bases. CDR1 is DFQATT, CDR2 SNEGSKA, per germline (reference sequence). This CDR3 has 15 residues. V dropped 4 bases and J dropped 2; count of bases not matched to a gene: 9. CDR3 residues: CSAKKKLAGAYEQYF. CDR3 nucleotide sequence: TGCAGTGCTAAAAAAAAACTAGCGGGTGCCTACGAGCAGTACTTC.

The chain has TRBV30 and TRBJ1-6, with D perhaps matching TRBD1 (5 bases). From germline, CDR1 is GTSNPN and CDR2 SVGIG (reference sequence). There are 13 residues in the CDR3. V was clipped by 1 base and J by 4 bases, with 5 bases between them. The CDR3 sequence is CAWSGGYNSPLHF. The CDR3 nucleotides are TGTGCCTGGAGTGGGGGGTATAATTCACCCCTCCACTTT.

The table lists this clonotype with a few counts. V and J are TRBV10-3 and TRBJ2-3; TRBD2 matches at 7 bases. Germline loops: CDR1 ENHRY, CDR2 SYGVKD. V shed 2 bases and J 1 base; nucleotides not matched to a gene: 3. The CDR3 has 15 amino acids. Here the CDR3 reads CAISERGEGTDTQYF. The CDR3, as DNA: TGTGCCATCAGTGAGCGGGGGGAGGGCACAGATACGCAGTATTTT.

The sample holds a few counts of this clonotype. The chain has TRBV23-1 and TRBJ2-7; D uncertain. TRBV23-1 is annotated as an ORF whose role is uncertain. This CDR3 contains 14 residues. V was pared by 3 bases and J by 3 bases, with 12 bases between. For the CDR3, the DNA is TGCGCCAGCAGTCAGCGCAGGTTAAACTACGAGCAGTACGTC. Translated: CASSQRRLNYEQYV.

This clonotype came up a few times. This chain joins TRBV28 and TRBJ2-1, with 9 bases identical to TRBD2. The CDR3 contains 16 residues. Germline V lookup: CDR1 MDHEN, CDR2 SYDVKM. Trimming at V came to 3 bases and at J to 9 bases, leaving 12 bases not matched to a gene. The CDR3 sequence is CASSLGAGGRWGEQFF. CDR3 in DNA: TGTGCCAGCAGTTTGGGAGCGGGGGGTAGGTGGGGTGAGCAGTTCTTC.

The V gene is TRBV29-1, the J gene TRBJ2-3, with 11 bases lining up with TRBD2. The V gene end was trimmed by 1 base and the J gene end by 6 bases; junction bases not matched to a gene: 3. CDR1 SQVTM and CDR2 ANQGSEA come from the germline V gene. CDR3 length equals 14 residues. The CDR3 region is CSVEGASGGDTQYF. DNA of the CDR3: TGCAGCGTTGAAGGGGCTAGCGGGGGGGATACGCAGTATTTT.

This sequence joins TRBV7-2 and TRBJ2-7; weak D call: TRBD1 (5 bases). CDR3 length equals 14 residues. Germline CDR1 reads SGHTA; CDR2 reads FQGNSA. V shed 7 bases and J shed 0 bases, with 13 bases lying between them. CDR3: CASIETESSYEQYF. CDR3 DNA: TGTGCCAGCATCGAGACAGAAAGCTCCTACGAGCAGTACTTC.